This T cell receptor beta chain was obtained from a study of cytomegalovirus exposure and HLA in healthy donors. Study overall: A later analysis reported the 100 to 150 validation repertoires used the same platform as the 666 first-cohort repertoires.

Study-wide results and limits: The investigators catalogued 180 or so TCR beta chains as cytomegalovirus-associated. Reports described diagnosis of cytomegalovirus status by the classifier as highly specific and sensitive.

The CDR3 sequence is 14 residues long. CDR1 is SEHNR, CDR2 FQNEAQ, per germline (reference sequence). The V end lost 5 bases, the J end lost 4 bases, and 14 bases lay between the germline ends. The table came from immunoSEQ multiplex PCR; TCRdb's copy has only in-frame clones and leaves some out. The data contain about 120,000 clones, roughly 88% of them singletons. The approximately 120-subject validation cohort, separate from the 666-subject first cohort, included the donors. Comments on this clone: What it binds is unknown.

The TCR comes from a woman aged 18-35 years in good health and CMV-seropositive. Material for sequencing was PBMCs. The chain employs TRBV7-9 and TRBJ1-2, with D hard to call. The CDR3 DNA is TGTGCCAGCAGCCCCCCCGGGGAAGGCTATGGCTACACCTTC. It specifies CASSPPGEGYGYTF.